This T cell receptor (beta chain) was captured in a study of cytomegalovirus exposure and HLA in healthy donors. Primers: 60 Vbeta forward and 13 Jbeta reverse. Assay used: immunoSEQ multiplex PCR; TCRdb lists only in-frame clones, some missing. The table has 150,000 to 200,000 clones, approximately 79% seen once. Germline CDR1 reads WSHSY; CDR2 reads SAAADI. V gave up 6 bases and J gave up 9 bases, with 15 bases separating them. CDR3 length equals 13 residues. Of note for this clone: Antigen specificity is unknown.

Study-wide findings and caveats: Accounts indicate the classifier identified cytomegalovirus status with strong specificity and sensitivity.

The clonotype originates from a man between 40 and 49 years old in good health and CMV-seropositive. The sample taken for sequencing was PBMCs. This chain connects TRBV10-2 to TRBJ2-4; D is perhaps TRBD1 (6 bases). CDR3 loop: CASRGRGMIIQYF. In DNA, the CDR3 is TGCGCCAGCAGGGGTAGGGGGATGATCATTCAGTACTTC.